The 20 T cell receptor beta chains listed next were all sequenced from one sample in a study of blood T cell repertoires in COVID-19. Some clones are missing from TCRdb's copy, which holds only in-frame ones; the method was immunoSEQ multiplex PCR. The sample lists about 220,000 clones, roughly 80% occurring once. The sample taken for sequencing was peripheral blood. The receptor set was obtained from a human donor in a cohort sampled during active COVID-19.

This clone was found once. The chain carries TRBV5-1 and TRBJ1-1, with 10 positions matching TRBD1. The CDR3 is 14 amino acids. V was pared by 4 bases and J by 7 bases, with 7 bases of the junction left unmatched. Germline CDR1 is SGHRS and CDR2 is YFSETQ. CDR3 loop: CASSEGQGWNEAFF. For the CDR3, the DNA is TGCGCCAGCAGCGAGGGACAGGGGTGGAATGAAGCTTTCTTT.

Only a few counts were recorded for this clone. This CDR3 reads CASSFSPRLGAYEQYF. The CDR3 DNA reads TGTGCCAGCAGCTTTTCCCCCCGGCTAGGGGCCTACGAGCAGTACTTC. The J gene is TRBJ2-7, the V gene TRBV12-1; the table calls TRBD1, which could not be checked here. TRBV12-1 is a listed pseudogene. This CDR3 comprises 16 residues.

This clone was seen more than once but under ten times. CDR3 nucleotide sequence: TGTGCCAGCAGCTTACCGGGAGGGCTCCGGCAGGCGCAGTATTTT. It is translated as CASSLPGGLRQAQYF. The rearrangement uses TRBV11-1 and TRBJ2-3; the match to TRBD2 covers 8 bases. V shed 2 bases, J shed 10 bases, and the junction held 11 bases outside the gene matches. The CDR3 is 15 residues long. The germline gives CDR1 SGHAT, CDR2 FQDESV (reference sequence).

The chain couples TRBV6-5 to TRBJ1-1; D not certain. Per germline, CDR1 MNHEY and CDR2 SVGAGI. V was clipped by 5 bases and J by 1 base, with 11 bases between them. The CDR3 has 14 amino acids. In DNA form, the CDR3 reads TGTGCCAGCAGTCCCGTTACTTGGAACACTGAAGCTTTCTTT. Amino acids: CASSPVTWNTEAFF.

V usage is TRBV4-3 and J usage is TRBJ2-7; a possible D gene is TRBD2 (6 bases). Germline-derived CDR1 and CDR2 are LGHNA and YSLEER. Trimming stripped 6 bases from V and 0 bases from J, with 15 bases between. The CDR3 totals 15 residues. CDR3 residues: CASSLWDSASYEQYF. CDR3 nucleotides: TGCGCCAGCAGTTTATGGGACTCAGCCTCCTACGAGCAGTACTTC.

In this sample, this clone turned up once. The V call is TRBV19, the J call TRBJ2-1; 9 nucleotides line up with TRBD1. This CDR3 is built from 14 residues. Germline CDR1 reads LNHDA; CDR2 reads SQIVND (reference sequence). V lost 10 bases and J lost 6; bases outside the gene matches: 10. CDR3 nucleotide sequence: TGTGCCATTCTTTACAGGGGGCGCGGCAATGAGCAGTTCTTC. Its translation: CAILYRGRGNEQFF.

This clone was counted a few times. The gene calls are TRBV7-9 and TRBJ1-5; 7 bases agree with TRBD1. J lost 6 bases, V lost 4 bases, and 12 bases had no gene match. Germline V gene data show CDR1 as SEHNR and CDR2 as FQNEAQ (reference sequence). The CDR3 is 16 residues long. CDR3 DNA sequence: TGTGCCAGCAGCTCCCTGGCAGAGGGGGCAGGTCAGCCCCAGCATTTT. The encoded protein is CASSSLAEGAGQPQHF. Full variable domain (remainder filled in from reference TRBV7-9 and TRBJ1-5): DTGVSQNPRHKITKRGQNVTFRCDPISEHNRLYWYRQTLGQGPEFLTYFQNEAQLEKSRLLSDRFSAERPKGSFSTLEIQRTEQGDSAMYLCASSSLAEGAGQPQHFGDGTRLSIL.

Of note for this clone: The sample has other DNA sequences that encode this CDR3 too. The V and J genes are TRBV27 and TRBJ2-7; D possibly corresponds to TRBD1 (6 bases). V was clipped by 3 bases and J by 4 bases, with 13 bases between them. Germline assignment: CDR1 MNHEY and CDR2 SMNVEV (reference sequence). The CDR3 length is 14 residues. DNA for the CDR3: TGTGCCAGCAGTTTTGGTACAGGGAATTACGAGCAGTACTTC. This translates into CASSFGTGNYEQYF.

This clone came up once. V usage is TRBV9 and J usage is TRBJ2-2, with D unclear. CDR1 and CDR2 from the germline V gene are SGDLS and YYNGEE. Trimming pared 3 bases from V and 3 bases from J, leaving 9 bases between. The CDR3 is 14 residues long. In DNA form, the CDR3 reads TGTGCCAGCAGCGAGAACAGCTACACCGGGGAGCTGTTTTTT. It codes for CASSENSYTGELFF.

This rearrangement joins TRBV28 to TRBJ1-1; D gene ambiguous. The germline gives CDR1 MDHEN, CDR2 SYDVKM. V was trimmed by 3 bases and J by 1 base, leaving 6 bases between them. The CDR3 has 13 amino acids. CDR3 region: CASSFLRNTEAFF. The CDR3 DNA sequence: TGTGCCAGCAGTTTCCTAAGGAACACTGAAGCTTTCTTT.

DNA for the CDR3: TGTGCCAGCAGCGCCCTGGGACTAGCGGAGGGGTACCAAGAGACCCAGTACTTC. This gives the protein CASSALGLAEGYQETQYF. The chain links TRBV9 to TRBJ2-5, with 11 bases identical to TRBD2. The CDR3 loop spans 18 amino acids. V lost 3 bases, J lost 0 bases, and 10 bases stayed unmatched. CDR1 is SGDLS and CDR2 is YYNGEE in the germline V gene. Combining the CDR3 with reference TRBV9 and TRBJ2-5 gives the whole variable domain DSGVTQTPKHLITATGQRVTLRCSPRSGDLSVYWYQQSLDQGLQFLIQYYNGEERAKGNILERFSAQQFPDLHSELNLSSLELGDSALYFCASSALGLAEGYQETQYFGPGTRLLVL.

This chain connects TRBV15 to TRBJ2-1, with unresolved D. Germline CDR1 is LNHNV and CDR2 is YYDKDF (reference sequence). Deletions cut 0 bases from V and 2 bases from J, with 8 bases between. The length of the CDR3 is 15 residues. CDR3 sequence reads: CATSRDLPAYNEQFF. The DNA for the CDR3 is TGTGCCACCAGCAGAGATCTGCCAGCCTACAATGAGCAGTTCTTC.

This clone was seen once. The chain links TRBV7-9 to TRBJ2-5, with D perhaps TRBD2 (6 bases). Germline CDR1 reads SEHNR; CDR2 reads FQNEAQ (reference sequence). The CDR3 has 15 residues. V shed 1 base and J shed 0 bases, with 9 bases lying between them. CDR3 in DNA: TGTGCCAGCAGCTTAGTGGAGGGGTACCAAGAGACCCAGTACTTC. This translates into CASSLVEGYQETQYF.

V gene TRBV3-1 (or the pseudogene TRBV3-2) combines with J gene TRBJ1-4; D gene ambiguous. The CDR3 spans 15 residues. V was cut by 5 bases and J by 0 bases, with 10 bases left in between. The germline V gene has CDR1 LGHDT and CDR2 YNNKEL (reference sequence). CDR3 region: CASSSTSATNEKLFF. The CDR3 coding sequence is TGTGCCAGCAGCTCAACCAGTGCAACTAATGAAAAACTGTTTTTT.

This clone was detected once. The V call is TRBV29-1, the J call TRBJ2-3; maybe TRBD2 (5 bases). There are 13 residues in the CDR3. V dropped 6 bases and J dropped 2 bases, with 12 bases sitting between them. Germline-derived CDR1 and CDR2 are SQVTM and ANQGSEA. The CDR3 sequence is CSVQLGYTDTQYF. Here the CDR3 DNA reads TGCAGCGTCCAACTAGGGTACACAGATACGCAGTATTTT.

This chain connects TRBV9 to TRBJ1-1, with D perhaps matching TRBD1 (6 bases). Trimming removed 0 bases from V and 5 bases from J, with 14 bases in between. This CDR3 spans 15 amino acids. Germline CDR1 and CDR2: SGDLS and YYNGEE. CDR3 sequence reads: CASSVDGGAGTEAFF. For the CDR3, the DNA is TGTGCCAGCAGCGTAGATGGGGGCGCGGGTACTGAAGCTTTCTTT.

V is TRBV28 and J is TRBJ2-4, with D perhaps TRBD2 (5 bases). CDR3 length equals 13 residues. Trimming stripped 6 bases from V and 9 bases from J, with 15 bases between. Germline CDR1 reads MDHEN; CDR2 reads SYDVKM. CDR3 in amino acids: CASRLDGVGIQYF. CDR3 in DNA: TGTGCCAGCAGACTAGACGGGGTTGGCATTCAGTACTTC.

The rearrangement uses TRBV18 and TRBJ1-2, with 11 bases identical to TRBD1. The CDR3 totals 15 residues. Germline loops: CDR1 KGHSH, CDR2 LQKENI. The V and J ends lost 6 bases and 7 bases, in that order; junction bases with no gene match: 10. The CDR3 DNA sequence: TGTGCCAGCTCGGACCAGTCAGGGACAGGGGGTGGCTACACCTTC. Translated: CASSDQSGTGGGYTF.

V gene TRBV7-2 combines with J gene TRBJ1-2; no clear D. Between the trimmed V and J ends, which lost 2 bases and 5 bases, there was a span of 6 bases. CDR1 is SGHTA and CDR2 is FQGNSA in the germline V gene. The CDR3 length is 12 residues. The chain's CDR3 is CASSLSLYGYTF. CDR3 sequence (DNA): TGTGCCAGCAGCTTATCCCTATATGGCTACACCTTC.

The chain recombines TRBV9 with TRBJ1-2, with a tentative D call TRBD1 (5 bases). CDR3 length: 13 residues. In germline, CDR1 is SGDLS, CDR2 YYNGEE. V was shortened by 0 bases and J by 6 bases, with 9 bases between the two germline ends. The CDR3 coding sequence is TGTGCCAGCAGCGTAGGAGACAGAAATGGCTACACCTTC. As protein: CASSVGDRNGYTF.